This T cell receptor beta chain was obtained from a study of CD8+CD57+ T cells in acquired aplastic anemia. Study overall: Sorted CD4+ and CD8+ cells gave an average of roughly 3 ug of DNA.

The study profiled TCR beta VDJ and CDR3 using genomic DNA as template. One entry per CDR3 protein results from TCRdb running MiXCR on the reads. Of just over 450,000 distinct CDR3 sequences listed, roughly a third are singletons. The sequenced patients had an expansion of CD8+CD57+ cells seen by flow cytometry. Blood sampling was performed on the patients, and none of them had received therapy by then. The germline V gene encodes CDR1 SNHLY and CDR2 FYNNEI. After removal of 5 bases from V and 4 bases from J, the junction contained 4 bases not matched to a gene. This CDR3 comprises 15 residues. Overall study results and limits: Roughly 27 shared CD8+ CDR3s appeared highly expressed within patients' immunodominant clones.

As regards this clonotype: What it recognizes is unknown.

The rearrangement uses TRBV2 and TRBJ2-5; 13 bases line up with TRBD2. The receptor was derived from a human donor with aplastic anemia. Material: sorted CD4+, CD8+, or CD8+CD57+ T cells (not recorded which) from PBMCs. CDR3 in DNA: TGTGCCAGCAGTTACGGGACTAGCGGGGTAGAGACCCAGTACTTC. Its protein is CASSYGTSGVETQYF.